This T cell receptor beta chain came from a study of blood T cell repertoires in COVID-19. Study in general: Collection of acute and convalescent COVID-19 samples took place in the United States, Italy and Spain. The cDNA or gDNA used as material had been derived from T cells, B-cell-depleted T cells, or PBMCs.

In the source study's methods: Cell counts per sample came from amplifying reference gene primers. Profiled with immunoSEQ multiplex PCR; TCRdb holds only in-frame clones, not every one. The V and J calls and clone size were taken over from that table, and D and trimming were inferred from the DNA. The sample holds about 190,000 clones; roughly 86% are singletons and the top ten take roughly 4.6%. Trimming left V 6 bases short and J 3 bases short, with 15 bases between. This CDR3 spans 15 amino acids. Germline V gene lookup returns CDR1 MNHEY and CDR2 SMNVEV (reference sequence). In this sample, this clone turned up many times.

Material: peripheral blood. The chain combines TRBV27 with TRBJ1-5, with D possibly being TRBD1 (6 bases). The clonotype comes from a woman between 70 and 85 years old with active or convalescent COVID-19. CDR3 residues: CASRLAGALNQPQHF. The CDR3 DNA reads TGTGCCAGCAGGCTCGCGGGGGCGCTCAATCAGCCCCAGCATTTT.